This T cell receptor (beta chain) was recovered during a study of cytomegalovirus exposure and HLA in healthy donors. The study, taken as a whole, reports: The authors judged a highly shared variant cluster likely a sequencing artifact.

CDR1 and CDR2 from the germline V gene are SGHKS and YYEKEE (reference sequence). The CDR3 extends over 15 amino acids. J gave up 2 bases and V 4 bases, and 7 bases lay outside the gene matches. The PCR used 60 Vbeta and 13 Jbeta primers. Sequenced by immunoSEQ multiplex PCR; TCRdb stores in-frame clones only, minus some. The sample records under 110,000 clones, over 70% being singletons. As for this clone: What it recognizes is unknown.

The chain employs TRBV5-5 and TRBJ1-2; 8 positions match TRBD1. The TCR was taken from a female donor in good health and CMV-seronegative. Sequencing input: PBMCs. CDR3 sequence reads: CASSPRTGKNYGYTF. CDR3 DNA: TGTGCCAGCAGCCCGCGGACAGGGAAAAACTATGGCTACACCTTC.